This T cell receptor beta chain appears in the sequencing data of a study of T cell responses to AZD1222 COVID-19 vaccine. Profiling relied on immunoSEQ multiplex PCR, and the TCRdb table lists in-frame clones only, not all of them. The table has approximately 200,000 clones, approximately 94% seen once. Study-level findings and limits: The CD4 TCRs associated with vaccination extended across spike and predominated at 160-218 and 743-854. With two AZD1222 doses given, Spike-specific TCR breadth and depth both rose.

Remarks on this clone: Its antigen is not known.

Germline V gene data show CDR1 as SGHVS and CDR2 as FNYEAQ. V lost 2 bases, J lost 5 bases, and 12 bases lay in between. The CDR3 is made up of 14 amino acids. The starting material was peripheral blood, obtained 28 days after the second dose of the MenACWY control vaccine. The source of this sequence is an adult who received the MenACWY meningococcal vaccine as a control. The chain is built from TRBV7-6 and TRBJ2-5; D remains ambiguous. DNA of the CDR3: TGTGCCAGCAGCTTAAAAGCAAACGTGGAGACCCAGTACTTC. As protein: CASSLKANVETQYF.